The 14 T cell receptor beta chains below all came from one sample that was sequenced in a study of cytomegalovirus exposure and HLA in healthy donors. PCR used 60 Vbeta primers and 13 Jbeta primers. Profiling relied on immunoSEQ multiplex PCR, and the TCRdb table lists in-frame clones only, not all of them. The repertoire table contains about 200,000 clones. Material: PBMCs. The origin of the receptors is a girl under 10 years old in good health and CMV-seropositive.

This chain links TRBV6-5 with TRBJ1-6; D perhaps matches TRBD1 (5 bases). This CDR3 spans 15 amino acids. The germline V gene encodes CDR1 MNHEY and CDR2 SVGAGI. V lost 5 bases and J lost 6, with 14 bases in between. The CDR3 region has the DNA TGTGCCAGCAGTAGACAGCACCAGATTAATTCACCCCTCCACTTT. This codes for CASSRQHQINSPLHF.

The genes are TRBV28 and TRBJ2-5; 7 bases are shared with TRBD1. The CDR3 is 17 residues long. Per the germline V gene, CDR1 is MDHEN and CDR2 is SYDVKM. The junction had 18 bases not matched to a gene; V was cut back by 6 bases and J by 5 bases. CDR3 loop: CASSPRRQGMGPETQYF. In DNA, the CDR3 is TGTGCCAGCAGCCCCCGGCGACAGGGAATGGGGCCGGAGACCCAGTACTTC.

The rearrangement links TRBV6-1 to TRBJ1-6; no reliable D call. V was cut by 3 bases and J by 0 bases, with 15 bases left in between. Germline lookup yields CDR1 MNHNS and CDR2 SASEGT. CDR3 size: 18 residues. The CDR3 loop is CASSDFPLTSSYNSPLHF. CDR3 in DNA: TGTGCCAGCAGTGACTTCCCATTAACAAGCTCCTATAATTCACCCCTCCACTTT.

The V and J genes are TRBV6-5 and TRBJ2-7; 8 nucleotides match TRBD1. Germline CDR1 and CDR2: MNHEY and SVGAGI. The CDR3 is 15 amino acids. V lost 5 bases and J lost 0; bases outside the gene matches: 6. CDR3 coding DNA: TGTGCCAGCAGTCCGAGACAGGGGAACTCCTACGAGCAGTACTTC. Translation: CASSPRQGNSYEQYF.

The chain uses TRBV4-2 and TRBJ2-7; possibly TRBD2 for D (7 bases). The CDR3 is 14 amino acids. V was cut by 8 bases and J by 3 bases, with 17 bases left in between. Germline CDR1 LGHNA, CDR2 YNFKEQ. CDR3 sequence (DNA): TGTGCCAGCGGGGGGGCTAGCGGCCACTACGAGCAGTACTTC. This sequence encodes CASGGASGHYEQYF.

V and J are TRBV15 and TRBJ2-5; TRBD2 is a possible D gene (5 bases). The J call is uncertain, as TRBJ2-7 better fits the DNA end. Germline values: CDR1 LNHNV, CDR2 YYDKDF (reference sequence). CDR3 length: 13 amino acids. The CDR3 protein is CATSRGMGAEQYF. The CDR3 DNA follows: TGTGCCACCAGCAGAGGAATGGGAGCCGAGCAGTACTTC.

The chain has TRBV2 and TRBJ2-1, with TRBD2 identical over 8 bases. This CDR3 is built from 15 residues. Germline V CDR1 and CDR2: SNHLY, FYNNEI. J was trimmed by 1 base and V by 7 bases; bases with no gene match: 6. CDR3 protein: CASKDSGISYNEQFF. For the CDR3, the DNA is TGTGCCAGCAAGGATAGCGGGATTTCCTACAATGAGCAGTTCTTC.

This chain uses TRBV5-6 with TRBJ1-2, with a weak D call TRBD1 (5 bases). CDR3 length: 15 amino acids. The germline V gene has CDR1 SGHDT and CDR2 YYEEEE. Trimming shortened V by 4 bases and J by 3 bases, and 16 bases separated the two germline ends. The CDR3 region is CASSPPLPTDYGYTF. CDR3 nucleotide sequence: TGTGCCAGCAGCCCACCTCTCCCGACAGACTATGGCTACACCTTC.

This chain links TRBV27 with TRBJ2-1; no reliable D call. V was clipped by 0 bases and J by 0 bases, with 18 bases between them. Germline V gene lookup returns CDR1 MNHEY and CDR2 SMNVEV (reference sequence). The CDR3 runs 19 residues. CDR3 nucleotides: TGTGCCAGCAGTTTATCCCCAGACTTTTCCACGAGCTCCTACAATGAGCAGTTCTTC. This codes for CASSLSPDFSTSSYNEQFF.

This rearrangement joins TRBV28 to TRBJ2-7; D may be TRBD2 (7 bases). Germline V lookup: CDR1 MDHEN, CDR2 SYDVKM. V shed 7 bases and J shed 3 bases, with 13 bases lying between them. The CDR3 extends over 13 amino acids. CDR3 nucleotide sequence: TGTGCCAGCATGCGGGGGCAGGTCTACGAGCAGTACTTC. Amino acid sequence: CASMRGQVYEQYF. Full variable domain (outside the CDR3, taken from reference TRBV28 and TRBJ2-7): DVKVTQSSRYLVKRTGEKVFLECVQDMDHENMFWYRQDPGLGLRLIYFSYDVKMKEKGDIPEGYSVSREKKERFSLILESASTNQTSMYLCASMRGQVYEQYFGPGTRLTVT.

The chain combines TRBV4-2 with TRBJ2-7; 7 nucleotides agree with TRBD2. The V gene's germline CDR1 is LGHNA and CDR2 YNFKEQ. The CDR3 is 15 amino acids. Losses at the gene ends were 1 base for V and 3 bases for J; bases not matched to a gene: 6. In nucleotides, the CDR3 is TGTGCCAGCAGCCAAGCCCGGGACTACCTCTACGAGCAGTACTTC. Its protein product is CASSQARDYLYEQYF.

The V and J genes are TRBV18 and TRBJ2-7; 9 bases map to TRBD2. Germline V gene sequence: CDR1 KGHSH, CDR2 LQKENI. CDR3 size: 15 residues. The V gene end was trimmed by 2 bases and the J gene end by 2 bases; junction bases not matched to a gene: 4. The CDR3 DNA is TGTGCCAGCTCACCATCGGCGGGGGGGACCTACGAGCAGTACTTC. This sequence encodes CASSPSAGGTYEQYF.

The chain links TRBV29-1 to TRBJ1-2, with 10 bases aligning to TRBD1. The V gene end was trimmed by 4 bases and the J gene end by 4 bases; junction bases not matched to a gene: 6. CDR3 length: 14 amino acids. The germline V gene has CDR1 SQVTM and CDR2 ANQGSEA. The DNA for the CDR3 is TGCAGCGTTGGGGGCAGACAGGGGGCCTATGGCTACACCTTC. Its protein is CSVGGRQGAYGYTF.

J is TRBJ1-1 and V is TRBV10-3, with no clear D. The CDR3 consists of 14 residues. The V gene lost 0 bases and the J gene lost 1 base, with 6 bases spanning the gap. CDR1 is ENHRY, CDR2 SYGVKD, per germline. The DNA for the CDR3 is TGTGCCATCAGTGAGTCGCCCGGGAACACTGAAGCTTTCTTT. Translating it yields CAISESPGNTEAFF.